The T cell receptor beta chain under discussion was sequenced for a study of T cell changes during pregnancy in multiple sclerosis. Sequencing was performed with immunoSEQ multiplex PCR; in TCRdb, only in-frame clones are kept and a portion is missing. The table records 15,000 to 20,000 clones, 80% to 90% of them present only once. This TCR was recovered from a female donor in good health, enrolled as a control in a pregnancy study. Sequencing used CD8+ T cells from peripheral blood mononuclear cells, obtained in the second trimester of pregnancy.

The chain's CDR3 is CASTPGTSGGAEQYF. The CDR3 region has the DNA TGTGCCAGCACCCCCGGGACTAGCGGGGGGGCCGAGCAGTACTTC. V usage is TRBV27 and J usage is TRBJ2-7, with TRBD2 matching over 16 bases. J gave up 6 bases and V 7 bases, and 6 bases lay outside the gene matches. Germline CDR1 and CDR2: MNHEY and SMNVEV (reference sequence). The CDR3 runs to 15 residues.